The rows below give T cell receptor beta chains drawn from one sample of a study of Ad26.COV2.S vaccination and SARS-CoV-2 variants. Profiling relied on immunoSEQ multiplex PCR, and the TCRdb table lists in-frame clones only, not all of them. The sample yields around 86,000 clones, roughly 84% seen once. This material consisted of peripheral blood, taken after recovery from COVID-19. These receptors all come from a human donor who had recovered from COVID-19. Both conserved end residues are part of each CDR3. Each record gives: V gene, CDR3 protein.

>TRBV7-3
CASSSGGRSAEQFF
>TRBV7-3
CASSTQPVSSYNEQFF
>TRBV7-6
CASSLGAELNTEAFF
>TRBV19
CASSRVAGGTYNEQFF
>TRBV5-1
CASSLGGSATEAFF
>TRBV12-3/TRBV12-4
CASSPPSRYEQFF
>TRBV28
CASSRPDTVVDYGYTF
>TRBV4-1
CASSEAGQETQYF
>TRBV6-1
CASSEKGFGNYGYTF
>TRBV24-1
CATSDFSRPETQYF